Sequencing of this TCR beta chain was carried out in a study of blood T cell repertoires in COVID-19. Study information: The study drew acute and convalescent COVID-19 samples from the United States, Italy and Spain. PBMCs, B-cell-depleted T cells, or T cells provided the cDNA or gDNA that made up the material.

The junction had 3 bases not matched to a gene; V was cut back by 5 bases and J by 4 bases. This CDR3 comprises 13 residues. Germline CDR1 MDHEN, CDR2 SYDVKM. On this clone itself: Additional DNA sequences in this sample encode the identical CDR3.

Per the original methods: Amplification of reference gene primers was used by the study to estimate nucleated cell counts. Libraries were prepared by immunoSEQ multiplex PCR; TCRdb keeps only in-frame clonotypes and omits some of them. V and J calls and clone size follow that table, whereas D and trimming were derived from the DNA. The sample contains 250,000 to 350,000 clones, 75% to 90% of which appear only once. This clonotype was obtained from a woman aged 55-70 years with acute or convalescent COVID-19. The sample taken for sequencing was peripheral blood. The V call is TRBV28, the J call TRBJ1-2; 8 bases align to TRBD1. For the CDR3, the DNA is TGTGCCAGCAGTCTCGGACAGGGCTATGGCTACACCTTC. This gives the protein CASSLGQGYGYTF.